Listed here are 24 T cell receptor beta chains from one sample, sequenced in a study of T cell responses to AZD1222 COVID-19 vaccine. The data were produced by immunoSEQ multiplex PCR, yet TCRdb's version contains in-frame clones alone and is incomplete. The data show under 130,000 clones, around 87% seen once. Sequenced here: peripheral blood, sampled on day 0 of AZD1222 vaccination. All receptors come from an adult in good health.

This clone was found once. V usage is TRBV6-2 or TRBV6-3 and J usage is TRBJ2-1; D not resolved. This CDR3 is built from 14 residues. Germline V CDR1 and CDR2: MNHEY, SVGEGT. V was clipped by 0 bases and J by 6 bases, with 9 bases between them. CDR3 DNA sequence: TGTGCCAGCAGTTACTCGGCCCAGGCCAATGAGCAGTTCTTC. This encodes CASSYSAQANEQFF.

This chain joins TRBV25-1 and TRBJ1-2; D call uncertain. The V end was cut by 6 bases, the J end by 4 bases, with 12 bases between. The CDR3 is 13 amino acids. CDR1 and CDR2 (germline): MGHDK, SYGVNS. The CDR3 DNA reads TGTGCCAGCAGCGAAGGTCCCGCCTATGGCTACACCTTC. This encodes CASSEGPAYGYTF.

This chain connects TRBV28 to TRBJ2-3; D not resolved. V was pared by 4 bases and J by 4 bases, with 21 bases between. Germline V CDR1 and CDR2: MDHEN, SYDVKM. The length of the CDR3 is 17 residues. CDR3 coding DNA: TGTGCCAGCAGTTCCTCCTACTCTACGCGGAATGCAGATACGCAGTATTTT. This codes for CASSSSYSTRNADTQYF.

The chain has TRBV5-6 and TRBJ1-2; 9 bases map to TRBD1. CDR3 length: 13 residues. Germline-derived CDR1 and CDR2 are SGHDT and YYEEEE. The V gene end was trimmed by 6 bases and the J gene end by 5 bases; junction bases not matched to a gene: 5. The CDR3 here is CASTRDRAYGYTF. CDR3 nucleotide sequence: TGTGCCAGCACCCGGGACAGGGCTTATGGCTACACCTTC.

This sequence joins TRBV19 and TRBJ2-3, with D tentatively TRBD1 (6 bases). This CDR3 has 14 residues. Germline-derived CDR1 and CDR2 are LNHDA and SQIVND (reference sequence). Trimming left V 9 bases short and J 1 base short, with 14 bases between. The CDR3 here is CASRMDRGTDTQYF. CDR3 DNA sequence: TGTGCCAGCCGAATGGACAGAGGCACAGATACGCAGTATTTT.

This chain connects TRBV29-1 to TRBJ1-4; D not certain. V lost 7 bases to trimming and J lost 0 bases, with 3 bases between them. Germline lookup yields CDR1 SQVTM and CDR2 ANQGSEA. The CDR3 spans 11 residues. The CDR3 nucleotides are TGCAGCGCTACAACTAATGAAAAACTGTTTTTT. This encodes CSATTNEKLFF.

The V gene is TRBV2, the J gene TRBJ1-4; a weak D match, TRBD1 (5 bases). V was shortened by 2 bases and J by 4 bases, with 11 bases between the two germline ends. The CDR3 has 15 amino acids. CDR1 SNHLY and CDR2 FYNNEI come from the germline V gene. CDR3 bases: TGTGCCAGCAGTGAATCCGGGACGGGTAATGAAAAACTGTTTTTT. This codes for CASSESGTGNEKLFF.

The chain links TRBV5-1 to TRBJ1-4; weak D call: TRBD1 (6 bases). Germline V gene data show CDR1 as SGHRS and CDR2 as YFSETQ. The CDR3 length is 15 residues. V was cut by 0 bases and J by 8 bases, with 14 bases left in between. CDR3 coding DNA: TGCGCCAGCAGCTTGGAGGGCAGGGGCGAGGAAAAACTGTTTTTT. Translating it yields CASSLEGRGEEKLFF.

J is TRBJ1-1 and V is TRBV6-5; 10 bases agree with TRBD1. This CDR3 has 14 amino acids. The trim removed 7 bases at V and 5 bases at J, leaving 7 bases unmatched. CDR1 MNHEY and CDR2 SVGAGI come from the germline V gene. The CDR3 DNA follows: TGTGCCAGCAAGACAGGGGGCGAGTGGACTGAAGCTTTCTTT. This gives the protein CASKTGGEWTEAFF.

CDR3 in amino acids: CASSSQGRNNSPLHF. For the CDR3, the DNA is TGCGCCAGCAGCTCCCAGGGCAGGAACAATTCACCCCTCCACTTT. The genes are TRBV5-1 and TRBJ1-6; D may be TRBD1 (5 bases). CDR3 length equals 15 residues. V was clipped by 3 bases and J by 7 bases, with 14 bases between them. Germline V lookup: CDR1 SGHRS, CDR2 YFSETQ.

The V gene is TRBV9, the J gene TRBJ1-3; TRBD1 might be the D (5 bases). CDR1 is SGDLS and CDR2 is YYNGEE in the germline V gene. This CDR3 has 14 amino acids. The ends were cut back, 4 bases at V and 5 bases at J, with 13 bases in the middle. The CDR3 DNA is TGTGCCAGCAGCACACTAGAGGGGAGAAACACCATATATTTT. It yields the protein CASSTLEGRNTIYF.

V gene TRBV6-5 combines with J gene TRBJ1-2; D not certain. Germline loops: CDR1 MNHEY, CDR2 SVGAGI. The CDR3 runs 12 residues. Trimming stripped 2 bases from V and 8 bases from J, with 9 bases between. The CDR3 reads CASSYRGNGYTF. CDR3 sequence (DNA): TGTGCCAGCAGTTACCGGGGTAACGGCTACACCTTC.

The chain recombines TRBV4-2 with TRBJ2-1; 8 nucleotides agree with TRBD1. The CDR3 loop spans 16 amino acids. V was pared by 5 bases and J by 5 bases, with 11 bases of the junction left unmatched. The germline V gene has CDR1 LGHNA and CDR2 YNFKEQ. In DNA, the CDR3 is TGTGCCAGCAGCACGGACGCCGGACAGGGCAACAATGAGCAGTTCTTC. It encodes CASSTDAGQGNNEQFF.

The count of this clone is one. The chain combines TRBV27 with TRBJ2-2; 8 nucleotides line up with TRBD2. This CDR3 comprises 15 residues. Trimming cost V 7 bases and J 6 bases; bases outside gene matches: 10. CDR1 and CDR2 from the germline V gene are MNHEY and SMNVEV (reference sequence). CDR3 bases: TGTGCCAGCACCCCTTGGGCGGGGGGCTCCGGGGAGCTGTTTTTT. Encoded protein: CASTPWAGGSGELFF.

This chain uses TRBV20-1 with TRBJ2-7; the match to TRBD2 covers 13 bases. This CDR3 has 16 residues. CDR1 and CDR2 from the germline V gene are DFQATT and SNEGSKA (reference sequence). After removal of 6 bases from V and 4 bases from J, the junction contained 12 bases not matched to a gene. The CDR3 DNA reads as TGCAGTGCCAGTCGGCGGGGGACTAGCGGGGAGTACGAGCAGTACTTC. It yields the protein CSASRRGTSGEYEQYF.

The chain combines TRBV29-1 with TRBJ2-5, with D unresolved. Looked up from germline, CDR1 is SQVTM and CDR2 is ANQGSEA. This CDR3 comprises 12 residues. The ends were cut back, 4 bases at V and 2 bases at J, with 8 bases in the middle. CDR3 sequence: CSVAKGQETQYF. The CDR3 DNA reads as TGCAGCGTTGCCAAGGGTCAAGAGACCCAGTACTTC.

The genes are TRBV6-5 and TRBJ1-6; D remains ambiguous. This CDR3 contains 15 residues. Germline V gives CDR1 MNHEY, CDR2 SVGAGI. V was trimmed by 4 bases and J by 2 bases, leaving 9 bases between them. Here the CDR3 DNA reads TGTGCCAGCAGTTCGACCCTGCCCTATAATTCACCCCTCCACTTT. Protein: CASSSTLPYNSPLHF.

The chain employs TRBV24-1 and TRBJ2-5, with TRBD2 as a possible D gene (6 bases). The CDR3 totals 15 residues. Germline CDR1 and CDR2: KGHDR and SFDVKD. Trimming pared 5 bases from V and 0 bases from J, leaving 12 bases between. CDR3 in amino acids: CATSVGWEDQETQYF. In DNA, the CDR3 is TGTGCCACCAGTGTGGGGTGGGAGGACCAAGAGACCCAGTACTTC.

J is TRBJ2-3 and V is TRBV5-1, with 10 positions matching TRBD1. V trimming: 4 bases; J trimming: 0 bases; junction bases outside the gene matches: 2. The germline V gene encodes CDR1 SGHRS and CDR2 YFSETQ. This CDR3 is 15 amino acids long. The CDR3 DNA is TGCGCCAGCAGCACGGGACAGGGGAGCACAGATACGCAGTATTTT. Its protein is CASSTGQGSTDTQYF.

The chain uses TRBV28 and TRBJ2-3; D ambiguous. The CDR3 spans 15 residues. Germline V gene lookup returns CDR1 MDHEN and CDR2 SYDVKM. Trimming removed 4 bases at V and 5 bases at J, with 16 bases between. The CDR3 region is CASSSHRAREDTQYF. In DNA, the CDR3 is TGTGCCAGCAGTTCACACCGGGCTAGGGAAGATACGCAGTATTTT.

The chain is built from TRBV25-1 and TRBJ1-3; maybe TRBD1 (6 bases). Per germline, CDR1 MGHDK and CDR2 SYGVNS. Trimming cost V 6 bases and J 0 bases, with 18 bases left between them. CDR3 length: 17 residues. DNA for the CDR3: TGTGCCAGCAGGGAGTCGACAGGACTTGTCTCTGGAAACACCATATATTTT. Residues: CASRESTGLVSGNTIYF.

In its sample, this clone was seen once. The chain links TRBV2 to TRBJ1-2; unclear D gene. Germline V lookup: CDR1 SNHLY, CDR2 FYNNEI. V shed 6 bases and J shed 6 bases, with 14 bases lying between them. The CDR3 spans 13 residues. CDR3 amino acids: CASRAFLSDGYTF. For the CDR3, the DNA is TGTGCCAGCAGGGCGTTCCTTTCGGATGGCTACACCTTC.

This clone was recorded once. The chain joins TRBV2 to TRBJ1-2; D is possibly TRBD1 (6 bases). Looked up from germline, CDR1 is SNHLY and CDR2 is FYNNEI. CDR3 length equals 14 residues. Deletions cut 7 bases from V and 7 bases from J, with 19 bases between. The DNA of the CDR3 is TGTGCCAGCAACCAAGGGGGGAAGGGATTTGGCTACACCTTC. Encoded protein: CASNQGGKGFGYTF.

This clone was seen a single time. The chain recombines TRBV7-9 with TRBJ2-1; 9 bases map to TRBD1. This CDR3 contains 15 residues. Losses at the gene ends were 7 bases for V and 0 bases for J; bases not matched to a gene: 4. Germline loops: CDR1 SEHNR, CDR2 FQNEAQ (reference sequence). CDR3 region: CASIPGQGSYNEQFF. For the CDR3, the DNA is TGTGCCAGCATCCCGGGACAGGGCTCCTACAATGAGCAGTTCTTC.